These 9 T cell receptor beta chains originate from one sample sequenced in a study of cytotoxic CD8 clonotypes in ibrutinib-treated CLL. TCRdb keeps only in-frame clones here, not all; method: immunoSEQ multiplex PCR. The sample lists about 39,000 clones; roughly two thirds were seen once. The sequencing here drew on PBMCs, taken at disease progression, from a patient treated with ibrutinib. The source of these receptors is a human donor with chronic lymphocytic leukemia.

The chain joins TRBV11-3 to TRBJ2-5; D not resolved. Trimming stripped 1 base from V and 5 bases from J, with 5 bases between. Germline V gene data show CDR1 as SGHNT and CDR2 as YENEEA. The CDR3 has 12 residues. CDR3 amino acids: CASSLVLETQYF. DNA of the CDR3: TGTGCCAGCAGCTTAGTGCTTGAGACCCAGTACTTC.

The J gene is TRBJ2-1, the V gene TRBV28; 12 positions match TRBD2. Per germline, CDR1 MDHEN and CDR2 SYDVKM. With V trimmed by 4 bases and J by 10 bases, 8 bases remained unmatched. The CDR3 loop spans 15 amino acids. The CDR3 loop is CASSYVLAGGSEQFF. DNA for the CDR3: TGTGCCAGCAGTTATGTGCTAGCGGGAGGGAGCGAGCAGTTCTTC.

The V and J genes are TRBV19 and TRBJ1-5; TRBD1 matches 11 bases. V dropped 8 bases and J dropped 5; count of bases not matched to a gene: 5. Germline V gene sequence: CDR1 LNHDA, CDR2 SQIVND (reference sequence). This CDR3 spans 14 amino acids. Here the CDR3 reads CASLGQGGHQPQHF. CDR3 nucleotide sequence: TGTGCCAGTTTGGGACAGGGGGGTCATCAGCCCCAGCATTTT.

This chain connects TRBV6-6 to TRBJ1-2, with 7 bases that match TRBD1. The CDR3 contains 14 residues. Germline CDR1 MNHNY, CDR2 SVGAGI (reference sequence). V trimming: 2 bases; J trimming: 6 bases; junction bases outside the gene matches: 6. CDR3 coding DNA: TGTGCCAGCAGTTACGCCGGGACAGTCAATGGCTACACCTTC. As protein: CASSYAGTVNGYTF.

This chain joins TRBV7-2 and TRBJ2-1, with TRBD2 identical over 9 bases. The germline gives CDR1 SGHTA, CDR2 FQGNSA. V lost 1 base and J lost 3; bases outside the gene matches: 4. CDR3 length: 16 residues. This CDR3 reads CASSLVAGAGYNEQFF. The CDR3 nucleotides read TGTGCCAGCAGCTTAGTAGCGGGAGCCGGCTACAATGAGCAGTTCTTC.

The chain has TRBV6-6 and TRBJ2-3; 11 nucleotides line up with TRBD2. CDR3 length: 14 residues. Trimming at V came to 10 bases and at J to 2 bases, leaving 5 bases not matched to a gene. The germline V gene encodes CDR1 MNHNY and CDR2 SVGAGI (reference sequence). The CDR3 reads CATKTSGATDTQYF. For the CDR3, the DNA is TGTGCCACCAAGACTAGCGGGGCCACAGATACGCAGTATTTT.

V gene TRBV4-2 combines with J gene TRBJ1-2; D is perhaps TRBD1 (6 bases). The CDR3 is 16 residues long. The germline V and J ends were trimmed by 3 bases and 3 bases, with 17 bases remaining between them. CDR1 LGHNA and CDR2 YNFKEQ come from the germline V gene. Written as DNA, the CDR3 is TGTGCCAGCAGCCATAACGACAGGAGAGCTTACTATGGCTACACCTTC. Translated: CASSHNDRRAYYGYTF.

This chain uses TRBV7-9 with TRBJ2-7; D call uncertain. This CDR3 is built from 12 residues. The germline gives CDR1 SEHNR, CDR2 FQNEAQ (reference sequence). Trimming took off 5 bases at V and 3 bases at J, with 8 bases between the two ends. Here the CDR3 reads CASSKTVYEQYF. The CDR3 coding sequence is TGTGCCAGCAGCAAGACCGTCTACGAGCAGTACTTC.

The DNA of the CDR3 is TGTGCCAGCAGTGAAGCGGTGGGTTTGGGCCTAGGGACAGGGAAAAACATTCAGTACTTC. Its translation: CASSEAVGLGLGTGKNIQYF. The chain uses TRBV6-1 and TRBJ2-4; 9 bases match TRBD1. The ends lost 0 bases at V and 4 bases at J; junction bases unmatched: 16. In germline, CDR1 is MNHNS, CDR2 SASEGT. CDR3 length equals 20 residues.